This TCR beta chain emerged from a study of cytomegalovirus exposure and HLA in healthy donors (dated by TCRdb to between 2016 and 2019). With regard to the full study: An earlier analysis of approximately 640 of the donors reported more than 250 Gb of sequence data and 120 million or so unique TCR beta sequences from about 200 million T cells. Every repertoire in the discovery cohort had been generated on one and the same sequencing platform. To study patterns of TCR occurrence, a later analysis re-analyzed previously published TCR beta repertoires from 666 donors and added high-resolution HLA genotyping. Class I and class II HLA loci were covered by the typing at four-digit resolution. Genome-wide SNP genotypes for about 65% of the roughly 670 donors were used in a later genetic analysis, which treated that subset as a discovery cohort. Using immunosequencing, the study profiled T cell repertoires from 640 or so subjects and related those repertoires to cytomegalovirus serostatus. Roughly 320 gigabases of sequencing data and roughly 80 million unique TCR sequences made up an early release that covered over 550 HLA-typed donors. The number of donors typed differed by locus, with about 629-640 for A, B, C, DRB1 and DQB1, approximately 500 for DQA1, under 610 for DPA1, and around 450 for DPB1. The study combined high-throughput TCR immunosequencing, statistical association of individual TCRs with disease status, and machine learning to predict cytomegalovirus infection status. On average, about 200,000 unique TCR beta nucleotide sequences were sequenced per donor among more than 350 genotyped donors of the cohort, with about 17% of those sequences being non-productive. A separate validation cohort of roughly 130 different subjects was used in addition to the 666-subject first cohort. Several DR-DQ haplotypes were handled as single units for association and clustering because linkage in the cohort was strong. Of the roughly 400 genotyped donors, about 84% fell in the genetic ancestry cluster associated with self-reported Caucasian donors. The study aimed to test whether signatures of past pathogen exposure could be identified by cataloging public T cell receptors. To decide whether each TCR beta V gene segment behaved as functional or pseudogenic, an earlier analysis of approximately 590 of the donors relied on high-throughput TCR beta sequencing. The later analysis used no new phenotypic data to find candidate immune exposures, relying instead on TCR beta sequences and their occurrence across donors. Alongside the repertoire data, information on donor age, sex, ethnicity and CMV serostatus was compiled. Points the paper makes about the study in general: In a later analysis, TCR association rates were found to vary across HLA loci, with the most associated TCRs seen for DRB1 alleles and the fewest for HLA-C alleles. A later analysis reported that several top co-occurrence clusters appeared linked to parvovirus B19, influenza, CMV and Epstein-Barr virus. Because HLA typing was unavailable for some donors at each locus, only the typed subset was used in association tests. Roughly uniform sequencing depth across donors was assumed in presence/absence analyses, although this assumption may not hold. The sequencing pipeline was judged likely to have produced a cluster of highly shared sequence variants as a technical artifact. Broadly in line with IMGT annotations, most TCR beta V segments showed up in productive rearrangements about 90% or about 30% of the time in an earlier analysis of approximately 640 of the donors. Cytomegalovirus status was reported to be diagnosed by the classifier with high specificity and sensitivity in both the original and validation cohorts. In a later genetic analysis, a missense DCLRE1C variant was associated with V-gene and J-gene trimming of TCR beta chains, and the association was replicated in an independent cohort. Over 15 rarely observed V segments, including chromosome 9 orphons, were excluded from the earlier analysis of several hundred of the donors because counts were too low. CMV serostatus was the only immune exposure information available for the cohort. Some IMGT-functional V segments, including TRBV6-2 and TRBV6-3, could not be distinguished by the 87-base-pair reads and were therefore excluded. Compared with the approximately 700-donor mean, donors in an Asian-associated ancestry cluster had fewer N-insertions in productive TCRs, according to a later genetic analysis. Specific HLA alleles were associated with over 15,000 TCR beta sequences at a false discovery rate of 0.05 in a later analysis. According to the authors, the approach could potentially be generalized to other disease states and immunological phenotypes. A further reported finding was that TCR beta sequences accurately predicted the HLA-A and HLA-B alleles for most subjects in the first cohort. Compared with equally common non-associated chains, HLA-associated TCR beta chains in a later analysis were more clonally expanded and had lower generation probabilities. In this cohort, only TCR beta chains were sequenced, and detectable features were limited by the absence of alpha or paired-chain data. A few of the identified cytomegalovirus-associated TCR beta chains were confirmed in vitro to be specific for cytomegalovirus antigens. Strong co-occurrence of HLA alleles, especially DR and DQ, made assigning TCR associations to individual alleles difficult. Correlated functional status among segregating V segments might be attributable to linkage disequilibrium, but an unknown experimental factor could not be ruled out. According to a later analysis, most CMV-associated TCR beta chains appeared to be HLA-restricted, and the HLA associations seemed to be driven largely by CMV exposure. Across donors, most TCR sequences were observed very rarely, whereas some public TCRs were present in many individuals. In the study, about 150 TCR beta chains were listed as associated with cytomegalovirus.

The cohort was made up of around 720 healthy bone marrow donors. All cohort members were sampled while nominally healthy, although unrecorded immune exposures were likely present. The donor tested CMV seronegative, placing the donor among the 350 to 400 seronegative members of the cohort. Each donor provided a peripheral blood sample, and peripheral blood mononuclear cells were used for TCR beta sequencing. The Qiagen DNeasy Blood Extraction Kit was used to extract genomic DNA from the blood cell samples. Reading from cysteine to phenylalanine, the CDR3 counts 14 amino acids. Of the read, only the CDR3 DNA is kept; its 42 bases are in frame from base 1. The V end loses 0 bases and the J end loses 3 bases, and a stretch of 9 bases separates them. CDR1 and CDR2, looked up from the germline V gene, are SGHVS and FQNEAQ. Concerning this clone: The target of this receptor is not known. No qualities accompany the bases; no much larger clone lies one base away.

Library generation was performed with the immunoSEQ multiplex PCR assay. For the multiplex PCR, a mixture combining 60 forward primers for TCR Vbeta segments and 13 reverse primers for TCR Jbeta segments was used. Amplification of the CDR3 region of rearranged TCR beta genes was performed with a multiplex PCR assay on genomic DNA. Amplified TCR beta libraries were sequenced as 87-base-pair reads on the Illumina HiSeq System. On the study's bioinformatics: A later analysis tallied 75 million to 95 million unique TCR beta chains across the 666 repertoires, and some 10 million of those chains were shared by two or more donors. To remove PCR and sequencing errors, raw reads were error-corrected and collapsed into unique sequences using a nearest-neighbor algorithm that merged closely related sequences. V, D and J gene segments were assigned by aligning CDR3 sequences to IMGT reference sequences. For a sequence to be retained, a match of at least six nucleotides to both a V gene segment and a J gene segment was required. Rearrangements were called productive when the CDR3 lacked stop codons and stayed in frame with V and J; all others were non-productive. CDR3 was defined according to IMGT convention as the region running from the second conserved V-encoded cysteine to the conserved J-encoded phenylalanine. Sequences without an unambiguous match to a single V gene segment were excluded from the earlier analysis of almost 600 of the donors. An earlier analysis of several hundred of the donors called V segments functional above 56.7% productive rearrangements and segregating when the between-donor standard deviation exceeded 5%. A statistical classification framework was developed to diagnose cytomegalovirus status using the catalog of TCR beta chain sequences. A later analysis assigned V and J genes by comparing TCR nucleotide sequences with IMGT/GENE-DB human TR gene sequences. A later analysis assigned CDR3 sequences and most-parsimonious VDJ recombination scenarios with the TCRdist pipeline. In a later analysis, every TCR beta chain was defined by the combination of its CDR3 amino acid sequence and its V-gene family, and reads without a unique V-gene family were dropped. As a way to deal with suspected cross-contamination and a sequencing artifact, a later analysis dropped roughly 600 nucleotide sequences that were highly shared and had low generation probability. For each public chain, a later analysis derived a clonal expansion index from normalized ranks of inferred template counts within each repertoire. In a later analysis, generation probabilities were computed using a VDJ recombination model fitted to out-of-frame rearrangements, and the results were checked against IGoR. A later analysis scored TCR-TCR, TCR-HLA and TCR-CMV co-occurrence with hypergeometric tests, applying a repertoire-size bias correction to TCR pairs. In a later analysis, false discovery rates were estimated by permuting HLA or CMV assignments 20 times. A later analysis grouped co-occurring TCRs with DBSCAN, adding TCRdist sequence similarity when clustering within HLA-allele-positive subsets. Co-occurrence clustering excluded repertoires with fewer than 30,000 or more than 120,000 public chains, plus five with anomalous nucleotide sharing. TCRdb stores this immuneACCESS table with in-frame sequences only. Part of the clones is absent; in the studies checked, under half of the shortfall reflects unresolved V genes, and no reason is known for the rest. V, J and clone size reflect that table, while D and trimming were determined from the DNA. The sample table holds about 120,000 clones, of which about 79% were seen once. The ten largest clones add up to 1.5% to 2% of the sample.

This clonotype originated in a young man in good health and CMV-seronegative. The sequence joins TRBV7-8 to TRBJ2-7; TRBD1 could be the D gene, as 5 bases match. Sequenced sample: PBMCs. DNA sequence: TGTGCCAGCAGCTTAGCGCTAGACAGCTACGAGCAGTACTTC. This translates into CASSLALDSYEQYF.